The 15 T cell receptor beta chains below were found in one sample sequenced in a study of type 1 regulatory T cells. A single record per CDR3 protein comes from TCRdb applying MiXCR to the reads. The sample lists around 62,000 distinct CDR3 sequences; about 69% were seen once. Their recognized antigens are unknown. Sample: cultured T cells, either the whole culture or a sorted T cell fraction (not recorded which). The sample's subset: Tr1-enriched cell product generated in vitro against host alloantigens. The receptor source for this set is a human donor in good health.

This clonotype was seen only a few times. J is TRBJ2-7 and V is TRBV6-1; the D is unclear. From germline, CDR1 is MNHNS and CDR2 SASEGT. The CDR3 contains 12 residues. V dropped 6 bases and J dropped 4 bases, with 10 bases sitting between them. The CDR3, as DNA: TGTGCCAGCAGACGGACCCCTTACGAGCAGTACTTC. Its translation: CASRRTPYEQYF.

This clonotype was found a few times. This rearrangement joins TRBV3-1 to TRBJ2-7; TRBD2 might be the D (7 bases). The CDR3 is 15 residues long. The germline V gene has CDR1 LGHDT and CDR2 YNNKEL (reference sequence). V lost 2 bases to trimming and J lost 3 bases, with 14 bases between them. In DNA form, the CDR3 reads TGTGCCAGCAGCCAAAGCGGGACACTTGGCTACGAGCAGTACTTC. Protein: CASSQSGTLGYEQYF.

The rearrangement joins TRBV9 to TRBJ1-2; the match to TRBD1 covers 7 bases. Trimming at V came to 6 bases and at J to 4 bases, leaving 6 bases not matched to a gene. Germline CDR1 reads SGDLS; CDR2 reads YYNGEE. The CDR3 contains 13 residues. This CDR3 is CASIGPGGYGYTF. DNA for the CDR3: TGTGCCAGCATCGGCCCAGGGGGCTATGGCTACACCTTC.

As regards this clonotype: A single base separates this from a much larger clone, so it may be a read error. The rearrangement uses TRBV4-3 and TRBJ1-5, with D unresolved. CDR1 is LGHNA and CDR2 is YSLEER in the germline V gene. This CDR3 is built from 13 residues. The CDR3 DNA is TGCGCCCGCAGCCAAGCGATAGGTCAGCCCCAGCATTTT. Its protein product is CARSQAIGQPQHF.

This clonotype was picked up a small number of times. The chain has TRBV7-9 and TRBJ1-1, with TRBD1 matching 7 bases. The V gene's germline CDR1 is SEHNR and CDR2 FQNEAQ (reference sequence). The V and J ends lost 5 bases and 1 base, in that order; junction bases with no gene match: 13. This CDR3 contains 17 residues. The CDR3 region has the DNA TGTGCCAGCAGCCAGGCGGGAGGGGGCGGGAGGAACACTGAAGCTTTCTTT. Its translation is CASSQAGGGGRNTEAFF.

This chain links TRBV19 with TRBJ2-2; 10 bases agree with TRBD1. V lost 4 bases to trimming and J lost 5 bases; unmatched junction nucleotides: 4. The CDR3 loop spans 15 amino acids. Germline CDR1 is LNHDA and CDR2 is SQIVND (reference sequence). This CDR3 reads CASSTPGQGTGELFF. The CDR3 nucleotides are TGTGCCAGTAGTACCCCGGGACAGGGGACCGGGGAGCTGTTTTTT.

This clonotype came up a few times. The chain uses TRBV29-1 and TRBJ1-4, with 9 nucleotides matching TRBD1. Germline V gene data show CDR1 as SQVTM and CDR2 as ANQGSEA. The CDR3 loop spans 12 amino acids. The junction had 1 base not matched to a gene; V was cut back by 4 bases and J by 7 bases. CDR3: CSVGQGGEKLFF. CDR3 DNA: TGCAGCGTTGGACAGGGGGGTGAAAAACTGTTTTTT.

The gene calls are TRBV20-1 and TRBJ2-1; TRBD2 matches at 13 bases. Germline CDR1 is DFQATT and CDR2 is SNEGSKA (reference sequence). V was pared by 4 bases and J by 9 bases, with 6 bases of the junction left unmatched. The CDR3 runs to 14 residues. The CDR3 region has the DNA TGCAGTGCTACCGGACTAGCGGGAGCGAGTGAGCAGTTCTTC. Translation: CSATGLAGASEQFF.

This chain links TRBV25-1 with TRBJ1-2, with 7 bases fitting TRBD1. The CDR3 sequence is 13 residues long. CDR1 and CDR2 from the germline V gene are MGHDK and SYGVNS. Trimming cost V 4 bases and J 3 bases; bases outside gene matches: 2. The CDR3 region is CASSGQGHYGYTF. The CDR3 nucleotides are TGTGCCAGCAGTGGACAGGGACACTATGGCTACACCTTC.

The V gene is TRBV4-1, the J gene TRBJ1-2; D is perhaps TRBD1 (6 bases). CDR3 length: 13 amino acids. Germline CDR1 and CDR2: MGHRA and YSYEKL. V was trimmed by 1 base and J by 14 bases, leaving 17 bases between them. The CDR3 nucleotides read TGCGCCAGCAGCCAAGTCGCCACAGGGCTGAAAACCTTC. It encodes CASSQVATGLKTF.

This clonotype was seen once. A much larger clonotype is one base distant, so this may be a read error. The chain links TRBV29-1 to TRBJ1-1; 7 bases match TRBD1. Germline V CDR1 and CDR2: SQVTM, ANQGSEA. This CDR3 is built from 13 residues. CDR3: CSGAGQMNTEALF. In nucleotides, the CDR3 is TGCAGCGGGGCGGGACAGATGAACACTGAAGCTCTCTTT.

This clonotype was seen a handful of times. The chain carries TRBV28 and TRBJ1-1; D ambiguous. The length of the CDR3 is 14 residues. The germline CDR1 and CDR2 sequences are MDHEN and SYDVKM. V lost 2 bases and J lost 2, with 9 bases in between. The CDR3 nucleotides are TGTGCCAGCAGTTTAGATGGAGGTAACACTGAAGCTTTCTTT. It codes for CASSLDGGNTEAFF.

This clonotype was seen a single time. The chain couples TRBV20-1 to TRBJ2-4, with TRBD2 identical over 8 bases. This CDR3 spans 15 amino acids. In germline, CDR1 is DFQATT, CDR2 SNEGSKA (reference sequence). V shed 0 bases, J shed 7 bases, and the junction held 8 bases outside the gene matches. CDR3: CSARDPSGRSNIQYF. The DNA of the CDR3 is TGCAGTGCTAGAGATCCCAGCGGGAGAAGCAACATTCAGTACTTC.

This clonotype showed up just once. The junction and the germline gene differ at one end; a read error may be behind it. The J gene is TRBJ1-5, the V gene TRBV20-1; 7 bases align to TRBD1. Germline CDR1 DFQATT, CDR2 SNEGSKA (reference sequence). This CDR3 spans 15 amino acids. The CDR3 region has the DNA TGCTGTGCACTTGACAGGGTCCTTAGCAATCAGCCCCAGCATTTT. Translated: CCALDRVLSNQPQHF.

The V gene is TRBV20-1, the J gene TRBJ2-5; D uncertain. Trimming cost V 0 bases and J 2 bases, with 13 bases left between them. The CDR3 has 15 residues. Per germline, CDR1 DFQATT and CDR2 SNEGSKA (reference sequence). The DNA for the CDR3 is TGCAGTGCTAGAGACGGTAGAACCCCTCAAGAGACCCAGTACTTC. This gives the protein CSARDGRTPQETQYF.